This entry concerns a single T cell receptor beta chain. Its antigen is unidentified. These data belong to a study of beta chain features in type 1 diabetes. Background on the study: Examination covered under 120 million sorted cells spanning all samples.

Study findings and constraints: Shorter TCRB CDR3s, moderately but significantly so, were found in Type 1 diabetes patients in all four CD4+ subsets. High-TCR-expressing cells could be over-represented by cDNA sequencing.

V was clipped by 6 bases and J by 1 base, with 14 bases between them. There are 15 residues in the CDR3. The germline CDR1 and CDR2 sequences are KGHSH and LQKENI. CD45RO/CCR7/CD25/CD127/CD95/CD27 sorting isolated CD4+ naive, central memory, regulatory and stem cell-like memory cells. Expressed TCRB transcripts were sequenced, since all the RNA that had been isolated was reverse transcribed. An average of about 3.6 million reads was obtained for naive, central memory and regulatory T cell samples. Profiling relied on immunoSEQ multiplex PCR, and the TCRdb table lists in-frame clones only, not all of them. The table records about 160,000 clones, 9% to 10% of them present only once.

The chain carries TRBV18 and TRBJ2-3, with D perhaps TRBD1 (6 bases). This TCR derives from a woman between 25 and 40 years old with type 1 diabetes. The specimen was central memory CD4+ T cells from blood. The CDR3 nucleotides are TGTGCCAGCTCTTTGGACAGCGTCGGCACAGATACGCAGTATTTT. Its translation: CASSLDSVGTDTQYF.